This T cell receptor (beta chain) came from a study of shared clonotypes between healthy human individuals. Study overall: CD4 naive and memory got three plates each, CD8 naive two, CD8 memory one.

The assay ran at deep level. Repertoires were generated with immunoSEQ multiplex PCR, while TCRdb's copy carries only in-frame clones and drops some. The sample includes approximately 2,300,000 clones, 80% to 95% of them seen just once. V lost 2 bases and J 6 bases, leaving 8 bases between the germline ends. The CDR3 spans 13 residues. Germline CDR1 reads SGHRS; CDR2 reads YFSETQ. Study-wide findings and caveats: Between four donors, naive CD4 clonotypes were shared at a level of about 5.3%.

A CD45RA-negative memory subset and a CD45RA+ naive subset were separated from the CD4+ cells. In the case of this clone: Its antigen is unidentified. Other DNA sequences of this sample code for an identical CDR3.

This chain connects TRBV5-1 to TRBJ2-2, with unresolved D. The source is a man between 18 and 29 years old in good health. Some clones in this sample may be carry-over from other donors' samples. What was sequenced was naive CD4+ T cells from PBMCs. Subset denoted: CD45RA+ positively selected. The CDR3 loop is CASSLEWAGELFF. Here the CDR3 DNA reads TGCGCCAGCAGCTTAGAGTGGGCCGGGGAGCTGTTTTTT.